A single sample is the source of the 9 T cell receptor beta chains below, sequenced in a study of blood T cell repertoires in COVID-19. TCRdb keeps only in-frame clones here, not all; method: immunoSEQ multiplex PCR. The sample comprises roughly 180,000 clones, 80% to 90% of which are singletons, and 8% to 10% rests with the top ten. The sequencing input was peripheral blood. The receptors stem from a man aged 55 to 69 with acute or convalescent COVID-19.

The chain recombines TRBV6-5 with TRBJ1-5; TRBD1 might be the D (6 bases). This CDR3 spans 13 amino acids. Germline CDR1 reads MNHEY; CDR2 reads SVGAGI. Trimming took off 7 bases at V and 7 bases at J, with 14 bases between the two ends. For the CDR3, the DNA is TGTGCCAGCACCCAGGGAGGGGGGCAGCCCCAGCATTTT. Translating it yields CASTQGGGQPQHF.

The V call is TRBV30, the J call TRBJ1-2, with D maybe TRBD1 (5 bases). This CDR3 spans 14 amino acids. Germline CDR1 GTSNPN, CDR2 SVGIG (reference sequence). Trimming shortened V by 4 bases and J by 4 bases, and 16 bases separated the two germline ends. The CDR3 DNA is TGTGCCTGGATTTGGGGATCGGGGGGCTATGGCTACACCTTC. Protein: CAWIWGSGGYGYTF.

CDR3 sequence: CASSISLASEYNEQFF. CDR3 coding DNA: TGTGCCAGTAGTATCTCTCTTGCTAGCGAATACAATGAGCAGTTCTTC. The genes are TRBV19 and TRBJ2-1, with a weak D call TRBD2 (6 bases). This CDR3 is 16 amino acids long. Germline V gene data show CDR1 as LNHDA and CDR2 as SQIVND (reference sequence). The V end was cut by 3 bases, the J end by 4 bases, with 16 bases between.

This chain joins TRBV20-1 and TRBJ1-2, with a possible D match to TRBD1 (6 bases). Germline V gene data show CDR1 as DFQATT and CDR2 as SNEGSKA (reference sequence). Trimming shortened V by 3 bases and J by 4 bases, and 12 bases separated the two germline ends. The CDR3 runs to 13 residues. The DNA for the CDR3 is TGCAGTGCTAGTGCACAGGGAAGCTATGGCTACACCTTC. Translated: CSASAQGSYGYTF.

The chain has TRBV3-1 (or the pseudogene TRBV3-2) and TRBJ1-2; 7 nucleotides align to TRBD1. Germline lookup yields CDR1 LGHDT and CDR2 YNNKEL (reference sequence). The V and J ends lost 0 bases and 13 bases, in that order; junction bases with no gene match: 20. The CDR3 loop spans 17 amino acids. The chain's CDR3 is CASSQEVSSPGQVGFTF. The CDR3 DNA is TGTGCCAGCAGCCAAGAGGTTTCGTCGCCTGGACAGGTAGGATTCACCTTC.

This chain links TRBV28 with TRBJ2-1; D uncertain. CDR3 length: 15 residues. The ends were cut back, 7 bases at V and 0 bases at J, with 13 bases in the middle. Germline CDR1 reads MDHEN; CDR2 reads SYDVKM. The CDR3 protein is CASNSRVDSYNEQFF. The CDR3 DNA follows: TGTGCCAGCAATTCTCGGGTCGACTCCTACAATGAGCAGTTCTTC. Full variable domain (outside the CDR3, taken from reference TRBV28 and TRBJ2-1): DVKVTQSSRYLVKRTGEKVFLECVQDMDHENMFWYRQDPGLGLRLIYFSYDVKMKEKGDIPEGYSVSREKKERFSLILESASTNQTSMYLCASNSRVDSYNEQFFGPGTRLTVL.

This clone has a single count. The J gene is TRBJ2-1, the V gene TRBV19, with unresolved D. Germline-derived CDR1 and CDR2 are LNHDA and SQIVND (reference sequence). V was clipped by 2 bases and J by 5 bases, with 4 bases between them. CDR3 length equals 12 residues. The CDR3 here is CASSIPDNEQFF. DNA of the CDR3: TGTGCCAGTAGTATACCCGACAATGAGCAGTTCTTC.

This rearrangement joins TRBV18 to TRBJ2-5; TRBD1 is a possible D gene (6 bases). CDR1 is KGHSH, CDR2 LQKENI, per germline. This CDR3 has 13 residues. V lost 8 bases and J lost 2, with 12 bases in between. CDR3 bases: TGTGCCAGCCTTACAGGGTGGCAAGAGACCCAGTACTTC. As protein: CASLTGWQETQYF.

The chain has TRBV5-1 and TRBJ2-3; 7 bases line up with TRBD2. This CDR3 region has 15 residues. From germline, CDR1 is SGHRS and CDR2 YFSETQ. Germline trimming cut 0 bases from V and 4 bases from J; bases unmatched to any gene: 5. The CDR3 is CASSLGAGRADTQYF. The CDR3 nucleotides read TGCGCCAGCAGCTTGGGAGCGGGACGGGCAGATACGCAGTATTTT.